These T cell receptor beta chains were read from a single sample in a study of T cell responses to AZD1222 COVID-19 vaccine. The table came from immunoSEQ multiplex PCR; TCRdb's copy has only in-frame clones and leaves some out. The profile covers around 94,000 clones, with roughly 85% appearing a single time and over 3.5% taken by the ten largest. The source was peripheral blood, collected 28 days after the second AZD1222 dose. The origin of the receptors is an adult who received the AZD1222 COVID-19 vaccine. CDR3s include the opening cysteine and the closing phenylalanine or tryptophan. Each record gives: D gene, clone size, CDR3 length, V gene, J gene, CDR3 protein, CDR3 DNA. The D gene is left open where the match is weak. Clone sizes are given selectively: once, few, many, or a class where the clone is expanded.

>TRBD2|once|16|TRBV7-3|TRBJ2-3
CASSLIAGGPSDTQYF
TGTGCCAGCAGCTTAATAGCGGGAGGGCCCTCAGATACGCAGTATTTT
>.|.|12|TRBV5-1|TRBJ2-3
CASSLAPDTQYF
TGCGCCAGCAGCTTGGCGCCAGATACGCAGTATTTT
>.|once|14|TRBV3-1/TRBV3-2|TRBJ1-1
CASSQAGRGTEAFF
TGTGCCAGCAGCCAGGCTGGAAGAGGGACTGAAGCTTTCTTT
>TRBD1|.|16|TRBV4-2|TRBJ1-3
CASSQDGGQGGNTIYF
TGTGCCAGCAGCCAAGATGGGGGACAGGGTGGAAACACCATATATTTT
>.|.|17|TRBV3-1/TRBV3-2|TRBJ1-5
CASSRIMRTDYNQPQHF
TGTGCCAGCAGCCGCATCATGAGGACAGATTACAATCAGCCCCAGCATTTT
>.|.|14|TRBV27|TRBJ2-7
CASSFGRETYEQYF
TGTGCCAGCAGTTTCGGCAGGGAAACCTACGAGCAGTACTTC
>.|once|18|TRBV10-1|TRBJ2-3
CASSAIVWRPESTDTQYF
TGCGCCAGCAGTGCCATCGTTTGGAGACCAGAAAGCACAGATACGCAGTATTTT
>TRBD1|.|15|TRBV29-1|TRBJ2-1
CSVVPGGTPWDEQFF
TGCAGCGTTGTCCCAGGGGGCACCCCTTGGGATGAGCAGTTCTTC
>.|.|13|TRBV5-4|TRBJ1-1
CASSSPGVTEAFF
TGTGCCAGCAGCTCACCGGGGGTAACTGAAGCTTTCTTT
>.|.|11|TRBV10-2|TRBJ2-1
CASRRLDEQFF
TGCGCCAGCAGAAGACTAGATGAGCAGTTCTTC
>.|.|15|TRBV7-9|TRBJ2-5
CASSLVREGQETQYF
TGTGCCAGCAGCTTAGTCCGCGAGGGGCAAGAGACCCAGTACTTC
>TRBD1|once|17|TRBV7-6|TRBJ1-3
CASSLAGQGAAGNTIYF
TGTGCCAGCAGCTTAGCGGGACAGGGGGCGGCAGGAAACACCATATATTTT
>.|few|13|TRBV14|TRBJ1-2
CASSQQGNYGYTF
TGTGCCAGCAGCCAACAGGGGAACTATGGCTACACCTTC
>TRBD2|.|15|TRBV19|TRBJ2-1
CASSTSGTYYNEQFF
TGTGCCAGTAGTACTAGCGGAACCTACTACAATGAGCAGTTCTTC
>.|.|18|TRBV19|TRBJ2-2
CASRSARGPAPHTGELFF
TGTGCCAGTAGGAGCGCCCGGGGCCCAGCCCCCCACACCGGGGAGCTGTTTTTT
>.|.|11|TRBV6-1|TRBJ1-2
CASSDNYGYTF
TGTGCCAGCAGTGATAACTATGGCTACACCTTC
>.|.|13|TRBV28|TRBJ1-5
CASSLDGGQPQHF
TGTGCCAGCAGTTTAGACGGGGGGCAGCCCCAGCATTTT
>TRBD2|.|17|TRBV12-5|TRBJ2-7
CASGLLTRNRGGHEQYF
TGTGCTAGTGGTTTGCTGACTCGAAATCGCGGGGGGCACGAGCAGTACTTC
>.|.|14|TRBV29-1|TRBJ1-6
CGRPKGLIRSPLHF
TGCGGACGCCCAAAGGGCCTGATTCGATCACCCCTCCACTTT
>.|.|13|TRBV12-3/TRBV12-4|TRBJ2-1
CASSFQADNEQFF
TGTGCCAGCAGTTTCCAAGCGGACAATGAGCAGTTCTTC
>.|.|16|TRBV6-2/TRBV6-3|TRBJ2-7
CASSTGGLFNSYEQYF
TGTGCCAGCAGTACTGGGGGACTTTTTAACTCCTACGAGCAGTACTTC
>TRBD2|.|17|TRBV7-9|TRBJ2-1
CASSHTLAGGIYNEQFF
TGTGCCAGCAGCCACACCCTAGCGGGGGGTATATACAATGAGCAGTTCTTC
>.|.|16|TRBV5-1|TRBJ1-1
CASSQPTDRVNTEAFF
TGCGCCAGCAGCCAACCGACGGACAGAGTGAACACTGAAGCTTTCTTT
>.|once|14|TRBV9|TRBJ2-7
CASSVGSSVGEQYF
TGTGCCAGCAGCGTAGGAAGCTCGGTGGGGGAGCAGTACTTC
>.|few|17|TRBV24-1|TRBJ2-1
CATSDSRGLSSYNEQFF
TGTGCCACCAGTGATTCCAGGGGTCTAAGCTCCTACAATGAGCAGTTCTTC
>.|.|16|TRBV5-1|TRBJ1-3
CASRRQKQSSGNTIYF
TGCGCCAGCCGGAGACAAAAACAGAGCTCTGGAAACACCATATATTTT
>TRBD1|.|15|TRBV7-6|TRBJ1-4
CASSLATGAGEKLFF
TGTGCCAGCAGCTTAGCGACAGGGGCCGGTGAAAAACTGTTTTTT
>.|.|18|TRBV9|TRBJ2-3
CASSVSSSRGARTDTQYF
TGTGCCAGCAGCGTATCTTCTTCGAGGGGGGCAAGGACAGATACGCAGTATTTT
>TRBD1|once|15|TRBV11-2|TRBJ2-5
CASSTPQGAGETQYF
TGTGCCAGCAGCACACCCCAGGGGGCGGGAGAGACCCAGTACTTC
>.|.|11|TRBV28|TRBJ1-1
CASSLGQRAFF
TGTGCCAGCAGTCTAGGACAGAGAGCTTTCTTT
>.|.|13|TRBV5-1|TRBJ2-1
CASSRDVSGEQFF
TGCGCCAGCAGCCGGGACGTCTCCGGTGAGCAGTTCTTC
>.|.|13|TRBV7-3|TRBJ2-7
CASSLEIGYEQYF
TGTGCCAGCAGTCTAGAGATAGGCTACGAGCAGTACTTC
>TRBD2|.|16|TRBV6-1|TRBJ2-7
CASSVSTSGRAGEQYF
TGTGCCAGCAGTGTCTCTACTAGCGGGAGGGCCGGAGAGCAGTACTTC
>.|.|12|TRBV7-9|TRBJ1-1
CASSFGRPEAFF
TGTGCCAGCAGCTTTGGCAGGCCTGAAGCTTTCTTT
>.|.|13|TRBV3-1/TRBV3-2|TRBJ2-5
CASRPEGIETQYF
TGTGCCAGCAGACCCGAGGGGATAGAGACCCAGTACTTC
>.|.|16|TRBV3-1/TRBV3-2|TRBJ1-1
CASSHLGGGLNTEAFF
TGTGCCAGCAGCCACCTCGGGGGGGGCTTGAACACTGAAGCTTTCTTT
>TRBD1|.|16|TRBV28|TRBJ2-1
CASRVLGQVDYNEQFF
TGTGCCAGCAGGGTACTAGGACAGGTAGACTACAATGAGCAGTTCTTC
>.|.|13|TRBV10-3|TRBJ2-2
CAISLGSTGELFF
TGTGCCATCAGTTTGGGCAGCACCGGGGAGCTGTTTTTT
>TRBD1|.|14|TRBV6-6|TRBJ2-7
CASRKDRVVYEQYF
TGTGCCAGCAGGAAGGACAGGGTTGTCTACGAGCAGTACTTC
>.|.|14|TRBV27|TRBJ2-2
CASSIYQGTGELFF
TGTGCCAGCAGTATATATCAGGGCACCGGGGAGCTGTTTTTT
>TRBD1|.|19|TRBV24-1|TRBJ2-1
CATSDSSGQWGQAYNEQFF
TGTGCCACCAGTGATTCATCGGGGCAGTGGGGACAGGCCTACAATGAGCAGTTCTTC
>TRBD2|once|16|TRBV7-3|TRBJ2-3
CASATSGGAWADTQYF
TGTGCCAGCGCCACTAGCGGGGGGGCCTGGGCAGATACGCAGTATTTT
>TRBD2|.|17|TRBV5-6|TRBJ2-1
CASSLLPGTSAYNEQFF
TGTGCCAGCAGCTTGCTTCCGGGGACTAGCGCCTACAATGAGCAGTTCTTC
>.|.|15|TRBV5-5|TRBJ1-4
CASSRDGDPSRGLFF
TGTGCCAGCAGCAGGGACGGAGACCCCTCCCGGGGGCTGTTTTTT
>.|.|14|TRBV3-1/TRBV3-2|TRBJ1-6
CASSQVLGNSPLHF
TGTGCCAGCAGCCAAGTTTTAGGGAATTCACCCCTCCACTTT
>.|.|12|TRBV3-1/TRBV3-2|TRBJ1-1
CASSQPGFEAFF
TGTGCCAGCAGCCAACCAGGGTTTGAAGCTTTCTTT